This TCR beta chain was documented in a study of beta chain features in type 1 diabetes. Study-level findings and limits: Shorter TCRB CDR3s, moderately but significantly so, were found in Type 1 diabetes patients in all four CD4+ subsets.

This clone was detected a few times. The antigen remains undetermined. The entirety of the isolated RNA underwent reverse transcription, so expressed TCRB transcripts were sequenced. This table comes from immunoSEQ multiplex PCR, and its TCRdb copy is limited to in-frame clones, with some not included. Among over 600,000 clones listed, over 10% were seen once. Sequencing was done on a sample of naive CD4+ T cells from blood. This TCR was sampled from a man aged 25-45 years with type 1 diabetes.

This CDR3 is CASSRGQGEGDTQYF. The CDR3 DNA sequence: TGTGCCAGCAGCCGCGGCCAGGGGGAAGGAGATACGCAGTATTTT. The chain carries TRBV7-6 and TRBJ2-3, with 7 bases that match TRBD1. The CDR3 covers 15 residues. After removal of 5 bases from V and 5 bases from J, the junction contained 10 bases not matched to a gene. Germline lookup yields CDR1 SGHVS and CDR2 FNYEAQ.